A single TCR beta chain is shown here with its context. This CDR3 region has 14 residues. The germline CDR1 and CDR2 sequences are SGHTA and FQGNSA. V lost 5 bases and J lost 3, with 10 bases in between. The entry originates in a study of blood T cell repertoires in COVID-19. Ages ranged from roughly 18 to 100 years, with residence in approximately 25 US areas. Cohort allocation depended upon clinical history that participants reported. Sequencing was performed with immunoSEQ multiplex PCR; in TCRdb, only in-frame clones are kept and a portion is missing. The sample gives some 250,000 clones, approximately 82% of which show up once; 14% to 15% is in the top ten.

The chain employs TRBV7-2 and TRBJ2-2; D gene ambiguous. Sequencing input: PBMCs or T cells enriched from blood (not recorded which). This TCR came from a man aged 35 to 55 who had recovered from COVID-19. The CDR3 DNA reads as TGTGCCAGCAGCCCTACGTCCTACACCGGGGAGCTGTTTTTT. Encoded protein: CASSPTSYTGELFF.